The 28 T cell receptor beta chains presented below share a single source sample, sequenced in a study of T cell changes during pregnancy in multiple sclerosis. Assay used: immunoSEQ multiplex PCR; TCRdb lists only in-frame clones, some missing. The profile shows 65,000 to 95,000 clones, about 91% of them singletons. Sequencing used peripheral blood, obtained before pregnancy. These receptor sequences come from a female donor with multiple sclerosis, enrolled in a pregnancy study.

A note on this clone: Other DNA sequences in this sample translate to the same CDR3. The chain combines TRBV5-4 with TRBJ2-7; perhaps TRBD2 as D (5 bases). Trimming shortened V by 3 bases and J by 2 bases, and 9 bases separated the two germline ends. Looked up from germline, CDR1 is SGHNT and CDR2 is YYREEE (reference sequence). The CDR3 extends over 13 amino acids. CDR3 residues: CASSSGIAYEQYF. CDR3 in DNA: TGTGCCAGCAGCTCCGGGATTGCCTACGAGCAGTACTTC.

The chain is built from TRBV5-4 and TRBJ2-2; 12 bases align to TRBD2. The CDR3 is made up of 15 amino acids. V lost 4 bases, J lost 6 bases, and 4 bases stayed unmatched. Germline values: CDR1 SGHNT, CDR2 YYREEE (reference sequence). CDR3 coding DNA: TGTGCCAGCAGCCCGACTAGCGGGGGCTCCGGGGAGCTGTTTTTT. Amino acids: CASSPTSGGSGELFF. Combining the CDR3 with reference TRBV5-4 and TRBJ2-2 gives the whole variable domain ETGVTQSPTHLIKTRGQQVTLRCSSQSGHNTVSWYQQALGQGPQFIFQYYREEENGRGNFPPRFSGLQFPNYSSELNVNALELDDSALYLCASSPTSGGSGELFFGEGSRLTVL.

V gene TRBV11-2 combines with J gene TRBJ2-1, with a possible D match to TRBD1 (6 bases). This CDR3 has 12 residues. CDR1 and CDR2 (germline): SGHAT, FQNNGV. The V and J ends lost 3 bases and 8 bases respectively, with 8 bases between them. CDR3 bases: TGTGCCAGCAGCTTCAGGGGAGATGAGCAGTTCTTC. It translates to CASSFRGDEQFF.

V usage is TRBV7-9 and J usage is TRBJ2-2; 7 bases align to TRBD1. Per the germline V gene, CDR1 is SEHNR and CDR2 is FQNEAQ (reference sequence). V gave up 4 bases and J gave up 1 base; unmatched junction bases: 3. This CDR3 has 15 residues. The CDR3 reads CASSSGQVNTGELFF. The CDR3 bases are TGTGCCAGCAGCTCTGGACAGGTGAACACCGGGGAGCTGTTTTTT.

The genes are TRBV15 and TRBJ2-7; no clear D. Germline CDR1 and CDR2: LNHNV and YYDKDF (reference sequence). V lost 5 bases and J 7 bases, leaving 21 bases between the germline ends. The length of the CDR3 is 15 residues. CDR3 loop: CATSGRRQSYQEQYF. In DNA, the CDR3 is TGTGCCACCAGCGGTCGTCGTCAGTCTTATCAAGAGCAGTACTTC.

The chain is built from TRBV30 and TRBJ2-5; 8 positions agree with TRBD1. Germline V lookup: CDR1 GTSNPN, CDR2 SVGIG (reference sequence). The junction had 5 bases not matched to a gene; V was cut back by 3 bases and J by 5 bases. The CDR3 runs to 13 residues. The CDR3 DNA reads TGTGCCTGGAGCGACTGGGACAGGGAGACCCAGTACTTC. Protein product: CAWSDWDRETQYF.

The chain links TRBV7-8 to TRBJ1-5, with a possible D match to TRBD1 (5 bases). CDR3 length equals 15 residues. CDR1 is SGHVS, CDR2 FQNEAQ, per germline. V lost 2 bases and J lost 4, with 12 bases in between. This CDR3 is CASSLWRDVNQPQHF. CDR3 DNA: TGTGCCAGCAGCTTATGGAGGGACGTGAATCAGCCCCAGCATTTT. The whole variable domain, filled in from reference TRBV7-8 and TRBJ1-5, reads GAGVSQSPRYKVAKRGQDVALRCDPISGHVSLFWYQQALGQGPEFLTYFQNEAQLDKSGLPSDRFFAERPEGSVSTLKIQRTQQEDSAVYLCASSLWRDVNQPQHFGDGTRLSIL.

The chain carries TRBV9 and TRBJ1-1; 10 nucleotides match TRBD1. The length of the CDR3 is 15 residues. Germline V CDR1 and CDR2: SGDLS, YYNGEE. V shed 2 bases, J shed 7 bases, and the junction held 8 bases outside the gene matches. The CDR3 spells CASSVSGTGEGEAFF. The DNA for the CDR3 is TGTGCCAGCAGCGTTTCCGGGACAGGGGAGGGTGAAGCTTTCTTT.

J is TRBJ2-5 and V is TRBV5-1; TRBD1 matches 8 bases. The CDR3 totals 16 residues. Germline V CDR1 and CDR2: SGHRS, YFSETQ. Losses at the gene ends were 0 bases for V and 3 bases for J; bases not matched to a gene: 7. The CDR3 loop reads CASSLDGRGLEETQYF. The CDR3 DNA reads as TGCGCCAGCAGCTTGGACGGCAGGGGGCTGGAAGAGACCCAGTACTTC.

The J gene is TRBJ2-3, the V gene TRBV18; 13 bases are a match to TRBD2. Losses at the gene ends were 3 bases for V and 6 bases for J; bases not matched to a gene: 3. Looked up from germline, CDR1 is KGHSH and CDR2 is LQKENI. CDR3 length: 15 residues. CDR3 residues: CASSPGLAGLDTQYF. The DNA of the CDR3 is TGTGCCAGCTCACCGGGACTAGCGGGGTTGGATACGCAGTATTTT.

J is TRBJ2-7 and V is TRBV20-1; D remains unclear. Germline V gene sequence: CDR1 DFQATT, CDR2 SNEGSKA (reference sequence). The length of the CDR3 is 11 residues. V was pared by 3 bases and J by 2 bases, with 5 bases between. Here the CDR3 reads CSARPAYEQYF. CDR3 nucleotides: TGCAGTGCTAGGCCGGCCTACGAGCAGTACTTC.

This chain connects TRBV19 to TRBJ2-1; the D gene is possibly TRBD1 (7 bases). This CDR3 has 15 amino acids. Trimming pared 3 bases from V and 6 bases from J, leaving 15 bases between. CDR1 and CDR2 (germline): LNHDA, SQIVND (reference sequence). The CDR3 bases are TGTGCCAGTAGTATGGGAGGCAGGGGGTTCAATGAGCAGTTCTTC. Its translation is CASSMGGRGFNEQFF.

The chain has TRBV30 and TRBJ1-2; no firm D call. Germline values: CDR1 GTSNPN, CDR2 SVGIG (reference sequence). The CDR3 totals 11 residues. V dropped 7 bases and J dropped 7 bases, with 13 bases sitting between them. CDR3 in amino acids: CASPRTGGYTF. The CDR3, as DNA: TGTGCCTCCCCACGGACTGGTGGCTACACCTTC.

The chain carries TRBV5-1 and TRBJ1-3; tentatively, D is TRBD1 (5 bases). Between the trimmed V and J ends, which lost 1 base and 0 bases, there was a span of 11 bases. Germline V CDR1 and CDR2: SGHRS, YFSETQ. CDR3 length: 16 residues. The CDR3 region is CASSLLGASSGNTIYF. CDR3 nucleotide sequence: TGCGCCAGCAGCTTGTTAGGGGCGAGCTCTGGAAACACCATATATTTT. The full variable domain, rest sourced from reference TRBV5-1 and TRBJ1-3, is KAGVTQTPRYLIKTRGQQVTLSCSPISGHRSVSWYQQTPGQGLQFLFEYFSETQRNKGNFPGRFSGRQFSNSRSEMNVSTLELGDSALYLCASSLLGASSGNTIYFGEGSWLTVV.

The chain links TRBV10-1 to TRBJ1-1; a weak D match, TRBD1 (5 bases). This CDR3 region has 13 residues. Trimming stripped 4 bases from V and 1 base from J, with 7 bases between. Germline-derived CDR1 and CDR2 are WNHNN and SYGVQD (reference sequence). The CDR3 DNA sequence: TGCGCCAGCAGTGGACAGAGGAACACTGAAGCTTTCTTT. This sequence encodes CASSGQRNTEAFF.

This chain links TRBV15 with TRBJ2-1; TRBD2 might be the D (5 bases). The CDR3 extends over 16 amino acids. Germline V gene data show CDR1 as LNHNV and CDR2 as YYDKDF (reference sequence). V was shortened by 0 bases and J by 3 bases, with 12 bases between the two germline ends. The CDR3 region has the DNA TGTGCCACCAGCAGAGAGGGAGAGTTGAGCTACAATGAGCAGTTCTTC. Translating it yields CATSREGELSYNEQFF.

The V gene is TRBV23-1, the J gene TRBJ2-7, with 7 bases lining up with TRBD1. TRBV23-1 is classed as an ORF, of uncertain function. J gave up 5 bases and V 8 bases, and 12 bases lay outside the gene matches. The CDR3 sequence is 14 residues long. The CDR3 sequence: CASAGGSGLDEQYF. CDR3 DNA sequence: TGCGCCAGCGCAGGGGGTTCGGGCCTAGACGAGCAGTACTTC.

The chain uses TRBV6-5 and TRBJ2-5, with D perhaps matching TRBD2 (5 bases). The germline V gene encodes CDR1 MNHEY and CDR2 SVGAGI. The CDR3 totals 12 residues. The V end was cut by 8 bases, the J end by 0 bases, with 7 bases between. The CDR3 DNA reads as TGTGCCAGCCGAGCGGACCAAGAGACCCAGTACTTC. It translates to CASRADQETQYF.

This chain uses TRBV11-2 with TRBJ1-2, with 7 bases aligning to TRBD1. Looked up from germline, CDR1 is SGHAT and CDR2 is FQNNGV. J gave up 3 bases and V 4 bases, and 11 bases lay outside the gene matches. This CDR3 has 16 residues. CDR3 amino acids: CASSSPTGVGDYGYTF. CDR3 nucleotide sequence: TGTGCCAGCAGCTCCCCCACAGGGGTCGGCGACTATGGCTACACCTTC.

As regards this clone: This specimen includes other DNA sequences encoding the same CDR3. The CDR3 sequence: CASSLNYYEQYF. CDR3 in DNA: TGTGCCAGCAGCTTGAACTACTACGAGCAGTACTTC. The V gene is TRBV5-8, the J gene TRBJ2-7; D is unclear. V dropped 1 base and J dropped 3 bases, with 5 bases sitting between them. Germline assignment: CDR1 SGHTS and CDR2 YDEGEE. CDR3 length: 12 amino acids.

This clone came up once. The chain is built from TRBV10-3 and TRBJ1-1; 7 bases line up with TRBD1. The CDR3 spans 11 residues. Per germline, CDR1 ENHRY and CDR2 SYGVKD. Trimming took 6 bases from V and 5 from J; bases not matched to a gene: 0. CDR3 in DNA: TGTGCCATCAGCAGGGGGACTGAAGCTTTCTTT. Translating gives CAISRGTEAFF.

This chain links TRBV28 with TRBJ1-5, with a tentative D call TRBD1 (6 bases). CDR3 size: 14 residues. Trimming pared 5 bases from V and 2 bases from J, leaving 10 bases between. The germline V gene has CDR1 MDHEN and CDR2 SYDVKM. The CDR3 reads CASSGHRGNQPQHF. The CDR3 region has the DNA TGTGCCAGCAGTGGGCACAGGGGCAATCAGCCCCAGCATTTT.

The CDR3, as DNA: TGTGCCAGCAGCCAGGAGGTGGGCACTGAAGCTTTCTTT. It is translated as CASSQEVGTEAFF. The rearrangement links TRBV11-3 to TRBJ1-1; no clear D gene. Trimming took 5 bases from V and 4 from J, leaving 11 bases between them. Germline CDR1 and CDR2: SGHNT and YENEEA. The CDR3 contains 13 residues. The full variable domain, in which reference TRBV11-3 and TRBJ1-1 provide the parts outside the CDR3, is EAGVVQSPRYKIIEKKQPVAFWCNPISGHNTLYWYLQNLGQGPELLIRYENEEAVDDSQLPKDRFSAERLKGVDSTLKIQPAELGDSAVYLCASSQEVGTEAFFGQGTRLTVV.

The chain couples TRBV30 to TRBJ1-1; 10 bases fit TRBD1. Germline CDR1 is GTSNPN and CDR2 is SVGIG (reference sequence). V dropped 2 bases and J dropped 5; count of bases not matched to a gene: 5. The length of the CDR3 is 14 residues. CDR3 residues: CAWSWTGGWTEAFF. The CDR3 DNA follows: TGTGCCTGGAGTTGGACAGGGGGTTGGACTGAAGCTTTCTTT.

The rearrangement uses TRBV27 and TRBJ2-5, with D perhaps matching TRBD1 (5 bases). Judging by the DNA end, TRBJ2-7 fits better; the J call may be wrong. CDR3 length equals 13 residues. Germline loops: CDR1 MNHEY, CDR2 SMNVEV (reference sequence). The CDR3 nucleotides read TGTGCCAGCAGTCTAGGGGTCGCCTACGAGCAGTACTTC. Translation gives CASSLGVAYEQYF.

V is TRBV7-2 and J is TRBJ1-6, with TRBD1 matching 8 bases. The trim removed 3 bases at V and 12 bases at J, leaving 4 bases unmatched. The CDR3 is 13 amino acids. Germline V lookup: CDR1 SGHTA, CDR2 FQGNSA. The CDR3 nucleotides are TGTGCCAGCAGCTTCGGACAGGGTGAACCCCTCCACTTT. Translated, it gives CASSFGQGEPLHF.

The rearrangement links TRBV27 to TRBJ1-2; tentative D call: TRBD1 (6 bases). V was shortened by 8 bases and J by 3 bases, with 19 bases between the two germline ends. Germline V gene lookup returns CDR1 MNHEY and CDR2 SMNVEV (reference sequence). The CDR3 loop spans 15 amino acids. CDR3 in DNA: TGTGCCAGCGCCAAGTTACAGGGAATTGACTATGGCTACACCTTC. This encodes CASAKLQGIDYGYTF.

This clone was counted between two and nine times. The rearrangement links TRBV5-6 to TRBJ1-2, with no clear D. The CDR3 spans 14 residues. Trimming took off 3 bases at V and 3 bases at J, with 12 bases between the two ends. Germline CDR1 is SGHDT and CDR2 is YYEEEE. As DNA, the CDR3 is TGTGCCAGCAGCTCACAGACGATTGACTATGGCTACACCTTC. This sequence encodes CASSSQTIDYGYTF.